These 10 T cell receptor beta chains came from one sample sequenced in a study of cytomegalovirus exposure and HLA in healthy donors. The PCR used 60 Vbeta and 13 Jbeta primers. Sequencing was performed with immunoSEQ multiplex PCR; in TCRdb, only in-frame clones are kept and a portion is missing. The data hold 35,000 to 45,000 clones, with around 49% observed a single time. The sequencing input was PBMCs. The receptor set was obtained from a woman in her thirties or forties in good health and CMV-seropositive.

This clone was seen a single time. The chain carries TRBV30 and TRBJ2-1, with no clear D. This CDR3 comprises 13 residues. Germline assignment: CDR1 GTSNPN and CDR2 SVGIG (reference sequence). Between the trimmed V and J ends, which lost 2 bases and 4 bases, there was a span of 9 bases. CDR3 coding DNA: TGTGCCTGGAGTATGACCGGGTACAATGAGCAGTTCTTC. It codes for CAWSMTGYNEQFF.

Only a few counts were recorded for this clone. V and J are TRBV4-2 and TRBJ2-2; D not resolved. The germline CDR1 and CDR2 sequences are LGHNA and YNFKEQ. Trimming removed 4 bases at V and 5 bases at J, with 5 bases between. The CDR3 runs to 12 residues. For the CDR3, the DNA is TGTGCCAGCAGCCCCGCGACCGGGGAGCTGTTTTTT. Translated: CASSPATGELFF.

The chain is built from TRBV7-6 and TRBJ2-2, with D hard to call. V was pared by 5 bases and J by 5 bases, with 12 bases between. The V gene's germline CDR1 is SGHVS and CDR2 FNYEAQ. The CDR3 has 14 residues. CDR3 DNA: TGTGCCAGCAGCGCCCAGACTCGGACCGGGGAGCTGTTTTTT. This gives the protein CASSAQTRTGELFF.

V and J are TRBV5-1 and TRBJ1-2; possibly TRBD1 for D (5 bases). Germline V lookup: CDR1 SGHRS, CDR2 YFSETQ. Between the trimmed V and J ends, which lost 3 bases and 8 bases, there was a span of 11 bases. The CDR3 totals 12 residues. This CDR3 reads CASSSDTEGYTF. CDR3 DNA: TGCGCCAGCAGCTCGGACACGGAAGGCTACACCTTC.

This clone was observed once. The chain employs TRBV11-2 and TRBJ2-7; 8 nucleotides match TRBD1. CDR3 length: 13 amino acids. V shed 5 bases and J 7 bases; nucleotides not matched to a gene: 7. From germline, CDR1 is SGHAT and CDR2 FQNNGV. The CDR3 loop is CASSADRAGEQYF. DNA for the CDR3: TGTGCCAGCAGCGCGGACAGGGCGGGAGAGCAGTACTTC.

This clone has just a few counts. J is TRBJ2-3 and V is TRBV6-4, with D possibly being TRBD2 (7 bases). The CDR3 sequence is 14 residues long. With 6 bases removed from V and 6 bases from J, the gap between germline ends came to 16 bases. Germline V CDR1 and CDR2: MRHNA, SNTAGT. The CDR3 DNA reads as TGTGCCAGCAGCAGTAGGGGGGGCGAGGATACGCAGTATTTT. It specifies CASSSRGGEDTQYF.

The chain carries TRBV29-1 and TRBJ2-5; TRBD2 agrees at 7 bases. CDR1 is SQVTM and CDR2 is ANQGSEA in the germline V gene. The CDR3 length is 13 residues. Unmatched junction bases numbered 7, after V lost 7 bases and J lost 2 bases. The CDR3 coding sequence is TGCAGCGCCCAAGCGGGGCCGCAAGAGACCCAGTACTTC. As protein: CSAQAGPQETQYF.

This clone was seen only once. The CDR3 DNA reads as TGTGCCACCAGCGAGGGACAGGGTGGCTATGGCTACACCTTC. Its protein product is CATSEGQGGYGYTF. The rearrangement joins TRBV15 to TRBJ1-2; TRBD1 matches 9 bases. The J segment lost 4 bases and the V segment lost 5 bases, leaving 5 bases of the junction unmatched. Germline-derived CDR1 and CDR2 are LNHNV and YYDKDF (reference sequence). The CDR3 is made up of 14 amino acids. Together with reference TRBV15 and TRBJ1-2, the CDR3 gives the full variable domain: DAMVIQNPRYQVTQFGKPVTLSCSQTLNHNVMYWYQQKSSQAPKLLFHYYDKDFNNEADTPDNFQSRRPNTSFCFLDIRSPGLGDTAMYLCATSEGQGGYGYTFGSGTRLTVV.

The chain employs TRBV13 and TRBJ1-1; the D is unclear. From germline, CDR1 is PRHDT and CDR2 FYEKMQ (reference sequence). The V end was cut by 0 bases, the J end by 2 bases, with 7 bases between. This CDR3 has 14 residues. The CDR3 loop is CASSLGTINTEAFF. DNA for the CDR3: TGTGCCAGCAGCTTAGGGACAATCAACACTGAAGCTTTCTTT.

Relative to its sample, this clone is medium-sized. CDR3 region: CASSQETSGGADTQYF. CDR3 sequence (DNA): TGTGCCAGCAGCCAAGAGACTAGCGGGGGGGCAGATACGCAGTATTTT. This chain joins TRBV4-2 and TRBJ2-3; 14 bases line up with TRBD2. Per germline, CDR1 LGHNA and CDR2 YNFKEQ. CDR3 length equals 16 residues. V was pared by 0 bases and J by 4 bases, with 0 bases of the junction left unmatched.